The entry that follows covers one T cell receptor (beta chain) sequence. The method was immunoSEQ multiplex PCR; TCRdb's version includes in-frame clones alone and lacks a portion of them. The table shows under 40,000 clones, with about 79% occurring only once. This entry belongs to a study of PD-L1 blockade in urothelial cancer. Germline assignment: CDR1 SGHRS and CDR2 YFSETQ. V lost 4 bases, J lost 3 bases, and 11 bases lay in between. CDR3 size: 13 residues. The source of this sequence is a man aged 60 to 75 with urothelial cancer. The chain employs TRBV5-1 and TRBJ2-7, with D perhaps matching TRBD2 (5 bases). Sequenced material: PBMCs, taken around atezolizumab (anti-PD-L1) treatment. CDR3 loop: CASSEAVNYEQYF. CDR3 DNA sequence: TGCGCCAGCAGCGAAGCGGTAAACTACGAGCAGTACTTC.